The T cell receptor (beta chain) under discussion was sequenced for a study of PD-1 blockade in mismatch repair-deficient tumors. Across the whole study: Enrolled about 2012-2016, patients had progressing, pretreated mismatch repair-deficient cancers of approximately 13 types.

Sequencing was performed with immunoSEQ multiplex PCR; in TCRdb, only in-frame clones are kept and a portion is missing. The sample carries some 49,000 clones, 70% to 85% recorded once. CDR1 and CDR2 (germline): GTSNPN, SVGIG (reference sequence). CDR3 length: 11 amino acids. PCR or immunohistochemistry showed mismatch repair deficiency in every enrolled patient. The chain carries TRBV30 and TRBJ1-2, with D unresolved. This clonotype was obtained from an adult with mismatch repair-deficient cancer. The specimen was PBMCs, collected before pembrolizumab treatment. CDR3 in amino acids: CARRGAEGYTF. The CDR3 bases are TGTGCGAGGAGAGGCGCGGAGGGCTACACCTTC.